This T cell receptor beta chain was sequenced during a study of OX40 agonist ivuxolimab in advanced cancers. Describing the broader study: Ivuxolimab was a fully human IgG2 agonistic monoclonal antibody targeting the costimulatory receptor OX40 (CD134). Intravenous ivuxolimab was administered to patients every 2 weeks at six dose levels: 0.01, 0.1, 0.3, 1.5, 3 and 10 mg/kg. Of the approximately 54 patients in dose escalation, some 20 had hepatocellular carcinoma, some 15 had melanoma, 9 had renal cell carcinoma and 9 had head and neck cancer. A male proportion of around 81% and a mean age of approximately 55 years, ranging from about 23 to 90, were recorded for the dose-escalation cohort. Patients were allowed to have had prior anti-PD-1, anti-PD-L1 or anti-CTLA-4 therapy, and approximately 41% of the dose-escalation patients had previously received checkpoint inhibitors. Partial responses were achieved by three dose-escalation patients, of whom one had hepatocellular carcinoma and two had cutaneous melanoma. Peripheral TCRbeta sequencing was intended to test whether TCR sequence diversity was altered and clonal T-cell expansion was caused by ivuxolimab. The paper covers the monotherapy dose-escalation part of the phase I ivuxolimab trial, which included N = 52 patients.

Patients with a history of autoimmune disease or receiving systemic immunosuppression were excluded from the trial. In every dose cohort, peripheral blood was drawn for TCR sequencing at baseline, cycle 4 day 1, and cycle 7 day 1. Samples were obtained from an open-label, multicenter, first-in-human phase I dose-escalation trial of ivuxolimab. The trial enrolled adults with locally advanced or metastatic head and neck squamous cell, hepatocellular, melanoma or renal cell carcinoma. Before TCR sequencing, CD4+ and CD8+ T cells were separately sorted from peripheral blood. To sequence the TCRbeta CDR3 region, genomic DNA was isolated from the sorted cells. The immunoSEQ Assay was used to sequence the TCRbeta CDR3 regions. TCRdb carries this immuneACCESS record with in-frame sequences only. Its versions omit some clonotypes, under half of them owing to an unresolved V gene in the studies checked, with the rest unexplained. The sample table holds more than 75,000 clones, of which approximately 83% were seen once. The top ten clonotypes cover around 5.1% of the sample.

Comments on this clone: The antigen it recognizes is unknown. The sample holds no much larger clone one base away, and base qualities are not on file.

Germline trimming amounts to 0 bases on V and 7 bases on J, with 11 as the count of junction bases outside the gene matches. Counted from cysteine to phenylalanine, this CDR3 has 19 amino acids. Only CDR3 DNA is held: 57 bases, read in frame from base 1. From a lookup of the germline V gene, CDR1 and CDR2 are SGHRS and YFSETQ. Summary of the overall study and its limitations: Low levels of normalized T-cell clonal expansion were also seen in some patients who did not respond. In partial responders in the 0.1-3.0 mg/kg groups, normalized peripheral clonal expansion was found to be among the lowest, especially among CD8+ T cells. On average, CD8+ T cells showed more expanded clones than CD4+ T cells after ivuxolimab. At doses of 0.1 to 3.0 mg/kg, clonal expansion of both CD4+ and CD8+ T cells in blood was seen between baseline and week 6. Antigen specificity was not determined for the clonally expanded peripheral T cells.

The sequence was collected from an adult with an advanced solid tumor such as melanoma, head and neck, liver or kidney cancer. This chain joins TRBV5-1 to TRBJ2-1, with 15 bases matching TRBD2. This material consisted of CD4+ or CD8+ T cells sorted from blood, taken in a trial of the OX40 agonist ivuxolimab. The CDR3 reads as follows: CASSLGTGTSGRRQNEQFF. The DNA sequence is given as TGCGCCAGCAGCTTGGGAACCGGGACTAGCGGGAGGAGGCAGAATGAGCAGTTCTTC.